A single sample is the source of the 13 T cell receptor beta chains below, sequenced in a study of cytomegalovirus exposure and HLA in healthy donors. Only in-frame clones appear in the TCRdb table, and some are missing; sequencing was by immunoSEQ multiplex PCR. The table includes some 160,000 clones, more than 70% detected once. The sequenced sample was PBMCs. These receptors all stem from a man aged 18 to 29 in good health and CMV-seronegative.

This clone has just one count. V usage is TRBV2 and J usage is TRBJ1-1, with TRBD1 matching over 8 bases. The V gene's germline CDR1 is SNHLY and CDR2 FYNNEI. This CDR3 has 12 residues. V lost 5 bases to trimming and J lost 5 bases; unmatched junction nucleotides: 1. The CDR3 coding sequence is TGTGCCAGCAGTAGACAGGGGACTGAAGCTTTCTTT. Residues: CASSRQGTEAFF.

The V call is TRBV6-1, the J call TRBJ2-5; 10 bases line up with TRBD1. J lost 5 bases, V lost 2 bases, and 5 bases had no gene match. The CDR3 totals 15 residues. Germline V gives CDR1 MNHNS, CDR2 SASEGT. CDR3 region: CASSEWTGGTETQYF. The CDR3 DNA reads as TGTGCCAGCAGTGAATGGACAGGGGGAACGGAGACCCAGTACTTC.

The chain joins TRBV9 to TRBJ2-5, with D tentatively TRBD1 (7 bases). The CDR3 is made up of 15 amino acids. Trimming stripped 0 bases from V and 5 bases from J, with 14 bases between. The V gene's germline CDR1 is SGDLS and CDR2 YYNGEE. DNA for the CDR3: TGTGCCAGCAGCGTAGGGAGGGGGCAGGGGGAGACCCAGTACTTC. This gives the protein CASSVGRGQGETQYF.

Within the sample, this clone is medium-sized. The CDR3 nucleotides read TGTGCCAGCAGTTCCCTCGGAGGTCAGGAGACCCAGTACTTC. The encoded protein is CASSSLGGQETQYF. The chain joins TRBV6-6 to TRBJ2-5; a weak D match, TRBD2 (5 bases). The length of the CDR3 is 14 residues. Germline V gene data show CDR1 as MNHNY and CDR2 as SVGAGI (reference sequence). V lost 4 bases and J lost 5, with 14 bases in between.

The chain recombines TRBV29-1 with TRBJ1-1; D remains ambiguous. The length of the CDR3 is 13 residues. Trimming took 7 bases from V and 3 from J, leaving 15 bases between them. The germline V gene has CDR1 SQVTM and CDR2 ANQGSEA. CDR3 coding DNA: TGCAGCGAGGCCCGCGACAAGGACACTGAAGCTTTCTTT. This codes for CSEARDKDTEAFF. The full variable domain, rest sourced from reference TRBV29-1 and TRBJ1-1, is SAVISQKPSRDICQRGTSLTIQCQVDSQVTMMFWYRQQPGQSLTLIATANQGSEATYESGFVIDKFPISRPNLTFSTLTVSNMSPEDSSIYLCSEARDKDTEAFFGQGTRLTVV.

The V call is TRBV4-1, the J call TRBJ2-3, with TRBD2 matching 8 bases. CDR1 and CDR2 from the germline V gene are MGHRA and YSYEKL. J lost 6 bases, V lost 1 base, and 9 bases had no gene match. The CDR3 contains 16 residues. As DNA, the CDR3 is TGCGCCAGCAGCCAAGTCGGGCGGGAGGCATCTGATACGCAGTATTTT. It encodes CASSQVGREASDTQYF.

Remarks on this clone: One end of the junction does not line up with germline, which may come from a read error. V gene TRBV7-7 combines with J gene TRBJ1-6; 7 positions match TRBD1. The length of the CDR3 is 16 residues. Germline values: CDR1 SSHAT, CDR2 FNYEAQ (reference sequence). The CDR3 reads CASSSQGGTDLLSLHF. The CDR3 bases are TGTGCTAGCAGCTCTCAAGGAGGGACAGACCTTTTGTCTCTCCACTTT.

The chain employs TRBV4-3 and TRBJ1-4; 9 nucleotides match TRBD1. The ends lost 5 bases at V and 8 bases at J; junction bases unmatched: 9. In germline, CDR1 is LGHNA, CDR2 YSLEER. This CDR3 spans 15 amino acids. CDR3 region: CASSNQGQGPEKLFF. The CDR3, as DNA: TGCGCCAGCAGCAACCAGGGACAGGGCCCGGAAAAACTGTTTTTT.

J is TRBJ1-2 and V is TRBV6-4; 8 positions agree with TRBD1. Per the germline V gene, CDR1 is MRHNA and CDR2 is SNTAGT. With V trimmed by 5 bases and J by 8 bases, 7 bases remained unmatched. This CDR3 is built from 13 residues. The CDR3 is CASSQGTGVGYTF. In nucleotides, the CDR3 is TGTGCCAGCAGTCAAGGGACAGGTGTCGGCTACACCTTC.

J is TRBJ1-5 and V is TRBV28, with D unresolved. This CDR3 comprises 15 residues. Germline V CDR1 and CDR2: MDHEN, SYDVKM. Between the trimmed V and J ends, which lost 2 bases and 4 bases, there was a span of 12 bases. CDR3 coding DNA: TGTGCCAGCAGTTTACCACGCGGGCGGAATCAGCCCCAGCATTTT. Protein sequence: CASSLPRGRNQPQHF.

The chain carries TRBV11-2 and TRBJ1-2; 8 bases match TRBD1. Looked up from germline, CDR1 is SGHAT and CDR2 is FQNNGV. There are 16 residues in the CDR3. J lost 8 bases, V lost 5 bases, and 16 bases had no gene match. Here the CDR3 reads CASSAAGTGGQLGYTF. Written as DNA, the CDR3 is TGTGCCAGCAGCGCCGCCGGGACAGGAGGCCAGCTAGGCTACACCTTC.

This rearrangement joins TRBV6-5 to TRBJ1-5, with 10 positions matching TRBD1. CDR3 size: 14 residues. CDR1 and CDR2 (germline): MNHEY, SVGAGI. After removal of 4 bases from V and 9 bases from J, the junction contained 6 bases not matched to a gene. CDR3 in amino acids: CASSSDRGRRPQHF. DNA of the CDR3: TGTGCCAGCAGTTCGGACAGGGGGAGAAGGCCCCAGCATTTT.

This rearrangement joins TRBV13 to TRBJ2-1; D gene uncertain. The CDR3 extends over 15 amino acids. Germline V CDR1 and CDR2: PRHDT, FYEKMQ (reference sequence). The V gene lost 5 bases and the J gene lost 0 bases, with 11 bases spanning the gap. The CDR3 DNA is TGTGCCAGCAGCCTTTATCTCAGCTCCTACAATGAGCAGTTCTTC. Its translation is CASSLYLSSYNEQFF.